This T cell receptor beta chain originates from a study of cytomegalovirus exposure and HLA in healthy donors. Whole-study results and caveats: It was reported that the classifier diagnosed cytomegalovirus status with high specificity and sensitivity in both the original and validation cohorts.

The PCR employed 60 Vbeta primers together with 13 Jbeta primers. TCRdb keeps only in-frame clones here, not all; method: immunoSEQ multiplex PCR. The sample table sets out around 84,000 clones. To note about this clone: The antigen is unknown.

This receptor was obtained from a man aged 30 to 45 in good health and CMV-seronegative. Material for sequencing was PBMCs.

DNA for the CDR3: TGCGCCAGCAGCTTAGGACAGGTCCTCTCTGGAAACACCATATATTTT. Encoded protein: CASSLGQVLSGNTIYF. The genes are TRBV5-1 and TRBJ1-3; 7 bases fit TRBD1. Germline assignment: CDR1 SGHRS and CDR2 YFSETQ. Unmatched junction bases numbered 5, after V lost 2 bases and J lost 0 bases. This CDR3 is built from 16 residues. Supplemented by reference TRBV5-1 and TRBJ1-3, the full variable domain reads KAGVTQTPRYLIKTRGQQVTLSCSPISGHRSVSWYQQTPGQGLQFLFEYFSETQRNKGNFPGRFSGRQFSNSRSEMNVSTLELGDSALYLCASSLGQVLSGNTIYFGEGSWLTVV.